Following are 10 T cell receptor beta chains from one sample sequenced in a study of blood T cell repertoires in COVID-19. Clones were sequenced by immunoSEQ multiplex PCR, and TCRdb holds only the in-frame ones, with some missing. This table holds about 220,000 clones, approximately 81% found once. The specimen was peripheral blood. The receptors shown here come from a woman of 80 years or more with acute or convalescent COVID-19.

The rearrangement links TRBV7-9 to TRBJ2-3; the match to TRBD2 covers 13 bases. The V gene end was trimmed by 5 bases and the J gene end by 6 bases; junction bases not matched to a gene: 5. The CDR3 covers 15 residues. The germline CDR1 and CDR2 sequences are SEHNR and FQNEAQ (reference sequence). CDR3 protein: CASSILAGGKDTQYF. The DNA of the CDR3 is TGTGCCAGCAGCATACTAGCGGGGGGGAAGGATACGCAGTATTTT. Full variable domain (missing parts from reference TRBV7-9 and TRBJ2-3): DTGVSQNPRHKITKRGQNVTFRCDPISEHNRLYWYRQTLGQGPEFLTYFQNEAQLEKSRLLSDRFSAERPKGSFSTLEIQRTEQGDSAMYLCASSILAGGKDTQYFGPGTRLTVL.

The sample holds one count of this clone. The V call is TRBV4-1, the J call TRBJ1-1, with TRBD1 identical over 8 bases. Germline CDR1 reads MGHRA; CDR2 reads YSYEKL. This CDR3 has 16 amino acids. V dropped 2 bases and J dropped 1; count of bases not matched to a gene: 6. DNA of the CDR3: TGCGCCAGCAGCCAACATCTGACAGGGGCGAACACTGAAGCTTTCTTT. Translating it yields CASSQHLTGANTEAFF.

The rearrangement links TRBV4-2 to TRBJ1-2; 7 bases map to TRBD1. The V gene end was trimmed by 4 bases and the J gene end by 8 bases; junction bases not matched to a gene: 7. Germline CDR1 and CDR2: LGHNA and YNFKEQ. The length of the CDR3 is 13 residues. The CDR3 protein is CASSPARGRGYTF. The DNA for the CDR3 is TGTGCCAGCAGCCCTGCGAGGGGGCGAGGCTACACCTTC.

In its sample, this clone was seen a few times. V is TRBV7-2 and J is TRBJ2-1, with a tentative D call TRBD2 (7 bases). The V end was cut by 1 base, the J end by 11 bases, with 15 bases between. The CDR3 extends over 14 amino acids. Germline V gene data show CDR1 as SGHTA and CDR2 as FQGNSA. CDR3 protein: CASSLEGRGQQQFF. The CDR3 region has the DNA TGTGCCAGCAGCTTAGAAGGGCGGGGGCAACAGCAGTTCTTC.

The gene calls are TRBV21-1 and TRBJ2-5; TRBD1 was called by the table and not checked on the DNA. TRBV21-1 is a known pseudogene. This CDR3 has 15 residues. Here the CDR3 DNA reads TGTGCCAGCAGCAAAGCGGAGGACAGCCAAGAGACCCAGTACTTC. Translated: CASSKAEDSQETQYF.

The chain couples TRBV5-1 to TRBJ1-1; 7 nucleotides match TRBD1. The junction had 6 bases not matched to a gene; V was cut back by 4 bases and J by 3 bases. Looked up from germline, CDR1 is SGHRS and CDR2 is YFSETQ. The CDR3 runs 14 residues. The CDR3 sequence: CASSPFDRDTEAFF. CDR3 nucleotides: TGCGCCAGCAGCCCCTTCGACAGGGACACTGAAGCTTTCTTT. Full variable domain (missing parts from reference TRBV5-1 and TRBJ1-1): KAGVTQTPRYLIKTRGQQVTLSCSPISGHRSVSWYQQTPGQGLQFLFEYFSETQRNKGNFPGRFSGRQFSNSRSEMNVSTLELGDSALYLCASSPFDRDTEAFFGQGTRLTVV.

The chain carries TRBV6-1 and TRBJ2-2; weak D call: TRBD2 (6 bases). Trimming shortened V by 2 bases and J by 6 bases, and 13 bases separated the two germline ends. The CDR3 is 15 amino acids. Per the germline V gene, CDR1 is MNHNS and CDR2 is SASEGT. The CDR3 protein is CASSEMEGRAGELFF. As DNA, the CDR3 is TGTGCCAGCAGTGAAATGGAGGGTCGGGCCGGGGAGCTGTTTTTT.

The chain carries TRBV2 and TRBJ1-2, with TRBD1 as a possible D gene (5 bases). Germline assignment: CDR1 SNHLY and CDR2 FYNNEI. The CDR3 extends over 14 amino acids. V was trimmed by 6 bases and J by 4 bases, leaving 15 bases between them. CDR3 nucleotides: TGTGCCAGCAGAGACTTTAGACAGATCTATGGCTACACCTTC. Amino acids: CASRDFRQIYGYTF.

J is TRBJ1-1 and V is TRBV28, with a tentative D call TRBD1 (5 bases). The CDR3 runs to 16 residues. Trimming took off 5 bases at V and 1 base at J, with 17 bases between the two ends. The germline CDR1 and CDR2 sequences are MDHEN and SYDVKM. DNA of the CDR3: TGTGCCAGCAGTGGGGACTCAGCCGGAGAGAACACTGAAGCTTTCTTT. Protein: CASSGDSAGENTEAFF.

V gene TRBV2 combines with J gene TRBJ1-2; D possibly corresponds to TRBD1 (6 bases). CDR1 SNHLY and CDR2 FYNNEI come from the germline V gene. The CDR3 loop spans 14 amino acids. With 5 bases removed from V and 5 bases from J, the gap between germline ends came to 15 bases. CDR3 DNA sequence: TGTGCCAGCAGTCGAACCCAGGGGATGTATGGCTACACCTTC. It encodes CASSRTQGMYGYTF.